This T cell receptor beta chain was captured by sequencing in a study of early stage breast cancer tumors. With regard to this clone: The antigen is undetermined.

Overall study results and limits: Blood repertoires resembled normal breast more than tumor.

Generated by immunoSEQ multiplex PCR, the TCRdb table keeps only in-frame clones and is missing some. The table shows about 70,000 clones, with around 80% occurring only once. This CDR3 spans 15 amino acids. From germline, CDR1 is KGHSH and CDR2 LQKENI. Trimming left V 0 bases short and J 0 bases short, with 5 bases between. The gene calls are TRBV18 and TRBJ2-2, with no clear D. The clonotype was recovered from a person aged 40-50 years with breast cancer. Sample: blood. The CDR3 sequence is CASSPPGSNTGELFF. The CDR3, as DNA: TGTGCCAGCTCACCACCAGGTTCGAACACCGGGGAGCTGTTTTTT.